This TCR beta chain came from a study of T cell repertoires in cytomegalovirus infection. In the study overall: Recently identified HLA-C-restricted CMV epitopes were used, and well-studied HLA-B-restricted CMV epitopes were used as well. From public TCR beta signatures came an indication of both CMV infection and matching HLA type.

This clonotype turned up a few times. Its specificity is not known. One entry per CDR3 protein results from TCRdb running MiXCR on the reads. The profile shows hundreds of thousands of distinct CDR3 sequences, about 39% of them singletons. The CDR3 is made up of 16 amino acids. V was clipped by 2 bases and J by 5 bases; unmatched bases: 9. Germline V gives CDR1 SGHTA, CDR2 FQGNSA. The sample in question was cultured PBMCs, obtained from culture after CMV antigen stimulation. This receptor was obtained from a human donor in good health (CMV status not recorded). Some clones in this sample may be carry-over from other donors' samples. The gene calls are TRBV7-2 and TRBJ2-5, with 9 bases identical to TRBD2. The CDR3 DNA reads as TGTGCCAGCAGCTTAAGGGCGGGAGGGCCGCTTGAGACCCAGTACTTC. It specifies CASSLRAGGPLETQYF. The variable domain in full, with the rest retrieved from reference TRBV7-2 and TRBJ2-5, is GAGVSQSPSNKVTEKGKDVELRCDPISGHTALYWYRQSLGQGLEFLIYFQGNSAPDKSGLPSDRFSAERTGGSVSTLTIQRTQQEDSAVYLCASSLRAGGPLETQYFGPGTRLLVL.